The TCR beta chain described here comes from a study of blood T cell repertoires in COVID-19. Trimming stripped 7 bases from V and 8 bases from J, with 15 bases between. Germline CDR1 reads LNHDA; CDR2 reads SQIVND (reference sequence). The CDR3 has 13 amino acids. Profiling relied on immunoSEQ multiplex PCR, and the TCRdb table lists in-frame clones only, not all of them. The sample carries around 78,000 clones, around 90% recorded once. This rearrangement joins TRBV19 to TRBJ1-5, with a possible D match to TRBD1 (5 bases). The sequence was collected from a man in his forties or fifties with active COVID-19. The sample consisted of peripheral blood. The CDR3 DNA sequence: TGTGCCAGTAAATCAGGGTTCTTGAAGCCCCAGCATTTT. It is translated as CASKSGFLKPQHF.